A selection of T cell receptor beta chains follows, all from one sample in a study of blood T cell repertoires in COVID-19. Some clones are missing from TCRdb's copy, which holds only in-frame ones; the method was immunoSEQ multiplex PCR. This sample carries tens of thousands of clones, 85% to 90% of them seen once, and the ten largest clones take roughly 13%. The sample comprised peripheral blood. These receptors were collected from a man at least 80 years old with acute or convalescent COVID-19. Both conserved end residues are part of each CDR3. The D gene is left open where the match is weak.

j_call v_call d_call cdr3_aa cdr3_nt
TRBJ2-3 TRBV7-9 NA CASSRSTVLTDTQYF TGTGCCAGCAGCCGATCGACAGTCCTCACAGATACGCAGTATTTT
TRBJ1-2 TRBV11-2 NA CASSLVRGYGYTF TGTGCCAGCAGCTTAGTACGAGGATATGGCTACACCTTC
TRBJ2-6 TRBV5-1 NA CASSLGSSGANVLTF TGCGCCAGCAGCTTGGGGAGCTCTGGGGCCAACGTCCTGACTTTC
TRBJ1-5 TRBV6-6 TRBD1 CASSVTGIGQPQHF TGTGCCAGCAGCGTGACAGGGATAGGTCAGCCCCAGCATTTT
TRBJ2-7 TRBV19 TRBD2 CASSMLDSGFYEQYF TGTGCCAGTAGTATGCTGGATAGCGGGTTCTACGAGCAGTACTTC
TRBJ1-2 TRBV7-9 NA CASSYMGGLYGYTF TGTGCCAGCAGCTACATGGGAGGTTTATATGGCTACACCTTC
TRBJ2-7 TRBV19 TRBD1 CATGAGKAYEQYF TGTGCGACAGGGGCGGGGAAAGCCTACGAGCAGTACTTC
TRBJ1-1 TRBV28 TRBD1 CASILQGATTEAFF TGTGCCAGCATCCTCCAGGGGGCTACCACTGAAGCTTTCTTT
TRBJ2-1 TRBV18 NA CASSPGQGLSDEQFF TGTGCCAGCTCACCTGGGCAGGGATTATCCGATGAGCAGTTCTTC
TRBJ1-5 TRBV5-6 TRBD1 CASSEGTGSANQPQHF TGTGCCAGCAGCGAAGGGACAGGGTCTGCCAATCAGCCCCAGCATTTT
TRBJ1-2 TRBV19 TRBD1 CASSSRTGPNYGYTF TGTGCCAGTAGTTCCCGGACAGGCCCTAACTATGGCTACACCTTC
TRBJ2-2 TRBV10-3 TRBD1 CAISEKGAPTGELFF TGTGCCATCAGTGAAAAGGGGGCCCCCACCGGGGAGCTGTTTTTT
TRBJ1-6 TRBV7-9 TRBD1 CASSVQGGINSPLHF TGTGCCAGCAGCGTCCAGGGGGGTATCAATTCACCCCTCCACTTT
TRBJ2-3 TRBV6-5 TRBD1 CASSYTTGGDTQYF TGTGCCAGCAGTTACACGACAGGGGGCGATACGCAGTATTTT
TRBJ1-6 TRBV5-1 TRBD1 CASSLARQGAGSPLHF TGCGCCAGCAGCTTGGCCAGGCAGGGGGCAGGTTCACCCCTCCACTTT
TRBJ2-1 TRBV5-1 TRBD1 CASTSGQFYNEQFF TGCGCCAGCACCTCGGGACAGTTCTACAATGAGCAGTTCTTC
TRBJ1-2 TRBV11-2 NA CASSLQGIYGYTF TGTGCCAGCAGCTTACAGGGGATCTATGGCTACACCTTC
TRBJ1-2 TRBV5-4 NA CASSFQGLYYGYTF TGTGCCAGCAGCTTCCAGGGTTTGTACTATGGCTACACCTTC
TRBJ2-2 TRBV10-2 NA CASKTGLSNTGELFF TGCGCCAGCAAAACGGGACTCTCGAACACCGGGGAGCTGTTTTTT
TRBJ1-2 TRBV3-1/TRBV3-2 TRBD1 CASSQYRDSLNYGYTF TGTGCCAGCAGCCAATATAGGGACAGTCTAAACTATGGCTACACCTTC